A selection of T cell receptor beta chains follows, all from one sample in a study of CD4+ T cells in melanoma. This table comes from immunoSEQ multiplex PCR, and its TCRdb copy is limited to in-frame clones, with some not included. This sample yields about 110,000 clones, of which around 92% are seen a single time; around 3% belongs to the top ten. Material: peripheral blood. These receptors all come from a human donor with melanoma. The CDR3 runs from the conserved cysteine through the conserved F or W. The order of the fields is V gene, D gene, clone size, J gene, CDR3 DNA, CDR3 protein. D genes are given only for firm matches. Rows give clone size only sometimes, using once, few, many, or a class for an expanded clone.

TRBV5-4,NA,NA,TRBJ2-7,TGTGCCAGCGGCCGACAGGGGACTACTTACGAGCAGTACTTC,CASGRQGTTYEQYF
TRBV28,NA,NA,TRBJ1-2,TGTGCCAGCACGGGCGCCTATGGCTACACCTTC,CASTGAYGYTF
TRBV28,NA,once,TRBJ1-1,TGTGCCAGCAGACCTCGGGGTCCAAACACTGAAGCTTTCTTT,CASRPRGPNTEAFF
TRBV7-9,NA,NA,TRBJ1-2,TGTGCCAGCAGCGCCACAGGTGCTTCCTATGGCTACACCTTC,CASSATGASYGYTF
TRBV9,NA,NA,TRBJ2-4,TGTGCCAGCAGCGTTGGCCCCGGTAATAGCATTCAGTACTTC,CASSVGPGNSIQYF
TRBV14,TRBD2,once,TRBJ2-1,TGTGCCAGCAGCCCCTTAGGGGCTAGCGGGAGTGAGGGGCAGTTCTTC,CASSPLGASGSEGQFF
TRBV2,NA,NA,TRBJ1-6,TGTGCCAGCATTGACAGACAACTCCGAAATTCACCCCTCCACTTT,CASIDRQLRNSPLHF
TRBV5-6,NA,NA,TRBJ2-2,TGTGCCAGCAGCCCCTGGACGGTCGGGGAGCTGTTTTTT,CASSPWTVGELFF
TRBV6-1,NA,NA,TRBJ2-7,TGTGCCAGCAGTGAAGCGCTCCTAGCGACCGCGTTTGGGCAGTACTTC,CASSEALLATAFGQYF
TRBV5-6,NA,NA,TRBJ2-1,TGTGCCAGCAGCTGGCAATTATCGTCGAGCAATGAGCAGTTCTTC,CASSWQLSSSNEQFF
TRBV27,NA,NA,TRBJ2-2,TGTGCCAGCAGTCCCCTCGGCGGGGAGCTGTTTTTT,CASSPLGGELFF
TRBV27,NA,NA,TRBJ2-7,TGTGCCAGCAGTTCCCTTGTCCGGCTAGACTACGAGCAGTACTTC,CASSSLVRLDYEQYF
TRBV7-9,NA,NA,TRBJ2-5,TGTGCCAGCAGCCCCATGGGGGGCGCGGAGACCCAGTACTTC,CASSPMGGAETQYF
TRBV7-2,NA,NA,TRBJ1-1,TGTGCCAGCAGCCAGGCATCGGGGGTACGTGAAGCTTTCTTT,CASSQASGVREAFF
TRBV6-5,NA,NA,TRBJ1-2,TGTGCCAGCAGTTACCTGGCCAGGGAGATTCGCTACACCTTC,CASSYLAREIRYTF
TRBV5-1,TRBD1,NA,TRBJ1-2,TGCGCCAGCAGCCTTCCGGGACAGCTCTATGGCTACACCTTC,CASSLPGQLYGYTF
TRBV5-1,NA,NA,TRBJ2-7,TGCGCCAGCAGCCCGACGGCGGGTGTAGCCTACGAGCAGTACTTC,CASSPTAGVAYEQYF
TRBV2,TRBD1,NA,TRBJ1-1,TGTGCCAGCAGCGAACAGGGGTTGGCTGAAGCTTTCTTT,CASSEQGLAEAFF
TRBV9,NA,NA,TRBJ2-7,TGTGCCAGCAGCCCCCTACAGGGATTCTACGAGCAGTACTTC,CASSPLQGFYEQYF
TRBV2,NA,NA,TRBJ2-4,TGTGCCAGCAGTGAGGGGGTGGGAAACATTCAGTACTTC,CASSEGVGNIQYF